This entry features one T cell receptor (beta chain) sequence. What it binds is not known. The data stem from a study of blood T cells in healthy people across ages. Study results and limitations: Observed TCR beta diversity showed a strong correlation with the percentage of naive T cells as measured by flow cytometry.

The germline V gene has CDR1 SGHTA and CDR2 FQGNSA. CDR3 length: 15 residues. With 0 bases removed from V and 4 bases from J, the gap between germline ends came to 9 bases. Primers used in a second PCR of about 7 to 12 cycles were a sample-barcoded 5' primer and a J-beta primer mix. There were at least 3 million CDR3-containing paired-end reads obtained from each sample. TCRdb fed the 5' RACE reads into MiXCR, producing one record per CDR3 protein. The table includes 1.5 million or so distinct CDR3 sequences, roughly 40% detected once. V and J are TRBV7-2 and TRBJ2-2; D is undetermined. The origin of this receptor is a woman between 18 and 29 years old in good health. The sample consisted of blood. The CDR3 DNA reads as TGTGCCAGCAGCTTAGCCCTCCGAGGCACCGGGGAGCTGTTTTTT. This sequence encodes CASSLALRGTGELFF.